Detailed here is one T cell receptor beta chain. The antigen remains undetermined. The sample originates from a study of identical twins. General study points: Potential partial confounding of zero-insertion analyses by invariant MAIT and iNKT cells was noted. Memory repertoires lacked the insertion deficit that abundant cord blood beta clonotypes showed. An excess of low generation probability was shown by twin-shared out-of-frame alpha sequences. Out-of-frame beta sequences exhibited a weaker degree of excess twin sharing.

A single record per CDR3 protein comes from TCRdb applying MiXCR to the 5' RACE reads. The sample has 1.5 million to 2 million distinct CDR3 sequences, under 35% seen once; the top ten hold about 0.3%. Germline V gene sequence: CDR1 KGHSH, CDR2 LQKENI. CDR3 length: 14 amino acids. The TCR comes from a newborn girl in good health. The material sequenced was cord blood. V is TRBV18 and J is TRBJ2-4, with 11 bases fitting TRBD2. Near its end, the DNA agrees better with TRBJ2-7, so the J call may be wrong. CDR3 sequence (DNA): TGTGCCAGCTCACCCACTAGCGGGAGCGACGAGCAGTACTTC. The encoded protein is CASSPTSGSDEQYF.